This is a list of T cell receptor beta chains from one sample in a study of blood T cells in healthy people across ages. TCRdb re-called the 5' RACE reads with MiXCR, one entry per CDR3 protein. The repertoire has around 1,000,000 distinct CDR3 sequences, approximately 25% of them found once; the top ten carry less than 0.85%. These records were also assigned to another study, of T cells of mothers and their children.

Source material: blood. These receptors originate from a girl aged 2 to 10 in good health. The CDR3 runs from the conserved cysteine through the conserved F or W. The order of the fields is J gene, clone size, V gene, D gene, CDR3 protein, CDR3 DNA. A D gene is named only where the DNA matches it firmly. Where a row states a size, it is once, few, many or the class of an expanded clone; other rows omit it.

TRBJ1-4,-,TRBV28,TRBD1,CASSSFRDSNEKLFF,TGTGCCAGCAGTTCTTTCCGGGACAGTAATGAAAAACTGTTTTTT
TRBJ2-4,few,TRBV29-1,TRBD1,CSVEGRQGKNIQYF,TGCAGCGTTGAAGGTCGACAGGGCAAAAACATTCAGTACTTC
TRBJ2-1,once,TRBV12-3/TRBV12-4,-,CASSLRPQNYNEQFF,TGTGCCAGCAGTTTACGTCCACAGAACTACAATGAGCAGTTCTTC
TRBJ2-5,few,TRBV7-9,-,CASSFRETTQYF,TGTGCCAGCAGCTTTAGGGAGACGACCCAGTACTTC
TRBJ2-5,few,TRBV3-1,-,CASSQVDRKETQYF,TGTGCCAGCAGCCAAGTTGACCGGAAAGAGACCCAGTACTTC
TRBJ2-1,-,TRBV5-1,-,CASSLAGYTINSYNEQFF,TGCGCCAGCAGCTTGGCTGGCTACACAATTAACTCCTACAATGAGCAGTTCTTC
TRBJ2-5,-,TRBV29-1,-,CSVEDKETQYF,TGCAGCGTTGAGGATAAAGAGACCCAGTACTTC
TRBJ1-1,few,TRBV11-3,-,CASSLDYGGLAFF,TGTGCCAGCAGCTTAGATTACGGGGGGCTGGCTTTCTTT
TRBJ2-3,-,TRBV6-5,TRBD2,CASSYSGSGGVIGTDTQYF,TGTGCCAGCAGTTACTCAGGGAGCGGGGGTGTCATCGGTACAGATACGCAGTATTTT
TRBJ1-6,-,TRBV7-2,-,CASSFGRSPLHF,TGTGCCAGCAGCTTTGGGCGTTCACCCCTCCACTTT
TRBJ2-7,once,TRBV5-5,-,CASSLTGLVYEQYF,TGTGCCAGCAGCCTCACCGGACTGGTGTACGAGCAGTACTTC
TRBJ2-5,once,TRBV20-1,-,CSGRVDQETQYF,TGCAGTGGCAGGGTGGACCAAGAGACCCAGTACTTC
TRBJ2-1,-,TRBV11-2,TRBD2,CASSFPTSGGYGNEQFF,TGTGCCAGCAGCTTCCCAACTAGCGGGGGTTATGGGAATGAGCAGTTCTTC
TRBJ2-7,few,TRBV29-1,-,CSVRDRNSYEQYF,TGCAGCGTCCGGGACCGTAACTCCTACGAGCAGTACTTC
TRBJ2-1,-,TRBV6-1,-,CASSVMLAEGNEQFF,TGTGCCAGCAGTGTGATGTTAGCGGAGGGAAATGAGCAGTTCTTC
TRBJ2-2,few,TRBV5-5,-,CASSLVRGETGELFF,TGTGCCAGCAGCTTGGTCAGGGGTGAAACCGGGGAGCTGTTTTTT
TRBJ1-1,-,TRBV7-8,TRBD1,CASSWRGQGYTEAFF,TGTGCCAGCAGCTGGAGAGGACAGGGTTACACTGAAGCTTTCTTT
TRBJ2-7,few,TRBV5-1,-,CASSEGGGPGQQYF,TGCGCCAGCAGCGAAGGAGGGGGACCGGGACAGCAGTACTTC
TRBJ1-2,-,TRBV5-1,TRBD1,CASSSGTDFFDGYTF,TGCGCCAGCAGCTCCGGGACAGATTTTTTCGATGGCTACACCTTC
TRBJ2-3,few,TRBV7-2,-,CASRLFQGPDTQYF,TGTGCCAGCAGATTATTTCAGGGCCCAGATACGCAGTATTTT
TRBJ1-2,-,TRBV7-9,-,CASSPSGGDRGYTF,TGTGCCAGCAGCCCCAGTGGTGGGGATCGTGGCTACACCTTC
TRBJ2-7,-,TRBV5-1,-,CASRRYSTYEQYF,TGCGCCAGCAGAAGATATTCGACCTACGAGCAGTACTTC
TRBJ2-1,-,TRBV29-1,-,CSVDSLLVMNEQFF,TGCAGCGTTGATTCCCTCCTCGTAATGAATGAGCAGTTCTTC
TRBJ2-6,few,TRBV2,-,CASSETPGDSGANVLTF,TGTGCCAGCAGTGAAACGCCAGGGGACTCTGGGGCCAACGTCCTGACTTTC
TRBJ2-7,-,TRBV9,-,CASSLYSTVVNEQYF,TGTGCCAGCAGCCTATATTCGACGGTGGTTAACGAGCAGTACTTC
TRBJ2-2,-,TRBV6-5,-,CASSMMLNTGELFF,TGTGCCAGCAGTATGATGTTGAACACCGGGGAGCTGTTTTTT
TRBJ2-1,few,TRBV20-1,TRBD2,CSARGLAADRYNEQFF,TGCAGTGCCCGGGGACTAGCGGCCGACCGCTACAATGAGCAGTTCTTC
TRBJ2-7,few,TRBV7-3,-,CASSRGLGGEQYF,TGTGCCAGCAGCCGCGGACTTGGGGGCGAGCAGTACTTC
TRBJ2-5,few,TRBV6-1,TRBD1,CASRDDRVTIGPGAQETQYF,TGTGCCAGCAGGGACGACAGGGTGACTATAGGCCCCGGTGCGCAAGAGACCCAGTACTTC
TRBJ2-1,-,TRBV27,TRBD2,CASSFRLAGNNEQFF,TGTGCCAGCAGTTTCCGACTAGCGGGGAACAATGAGCAGTTCTTC
TRBJ2-1,-,TRBV20-1,-,CSAEGVNEQFF,TGCAGTGCGGAGGGAGTCAATGAGCAGTTCTTC
TRBJ2-3,few,TRBV29-1,-,CSVDQLYSTDTQYF,TGCAGCGTTGACCAGTTGTACAGCACAGATACGCAGTATTTT
TRBJ2-7,few,TRBV29-1,TRBD1,CSAVPGGSYEQYF,TGCAGCGCGGTCCCAGGGGGTTCCTACGAGCAGTACTTC
TRBJ2-1,few,TRBV7-3,-,CASSLTGAWNEQFF,TGTGCCAGCAGCTTAACGGGGGCCTGGAATGAGCAGTTCTTC
TRBJ1-2,-,TRBV7-9,TRBD1,CASSLAAGGYGYTF,TGTGCCAGCAGCTTAGCTGCAGGGGGCTATGGCTACACCTTC
TRBJ2-5,-,TRBV9,-,CASSPQTGGDF,TGTGCCAGCAGCCCGCAGACCGGAGGAGACTTC
TRBJ2-1,-,TRBV5-1,-,CARGFGHEQFF,TGCGCCAGAGGGTTCGGGCATGAGCAGTTCTTC